This T cell receptor beta chain comes out of a study of identical twins. On this clonotype: Its cognate antigen is unknown.

CDR1 is LGHNA, CDR2 YNFKEQ, per germline. The CDR3 contains 16 residues. Trimming removed 2 bases at V and 5 bases at J, with 16 bases between. Each CDR3 protein gets one entry after TCRdb re-called the 5' RACE reads with MiXCR. The sample lists fewer than 550,000 distinct CDR3 sequences, 14% occurring once. Findings of the study overall: In monozygotic twins, models underestimated the sharing of out-of-frame TCR alpha. Twin pairs had excess sharing that was weaker in beta out-of-frame sequences.

Another study also made use of these data, one on yellow fever vaccine responses in identical twins.

The sample consisted of CD4+ T cells sorted from blood. The chain combines TRBV4-2 with TRBJ2-4; the D is unclear. The receptor was derived from a woman aged 18-30 years in good health. CDR3 DNA: TGTGCCAGCAGCCAAAACTCTGTCCGCGGCGAAAACATTCAGTACTTC. Protein sequence: CASSQNSVRGENIQYF.